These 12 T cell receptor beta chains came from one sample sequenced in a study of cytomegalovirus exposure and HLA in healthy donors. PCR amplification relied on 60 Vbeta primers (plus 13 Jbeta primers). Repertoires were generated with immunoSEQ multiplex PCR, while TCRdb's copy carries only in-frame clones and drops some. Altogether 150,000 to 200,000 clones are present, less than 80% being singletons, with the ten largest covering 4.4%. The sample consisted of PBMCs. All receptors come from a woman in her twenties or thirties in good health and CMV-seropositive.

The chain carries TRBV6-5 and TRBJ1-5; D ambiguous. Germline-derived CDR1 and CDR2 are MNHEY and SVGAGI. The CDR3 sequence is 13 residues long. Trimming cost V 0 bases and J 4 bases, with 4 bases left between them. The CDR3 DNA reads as TGTGCCAGCAGTTACTCCCCTAATCAGCCCCAGCATTTT. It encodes CASSYSPNQPQHF.

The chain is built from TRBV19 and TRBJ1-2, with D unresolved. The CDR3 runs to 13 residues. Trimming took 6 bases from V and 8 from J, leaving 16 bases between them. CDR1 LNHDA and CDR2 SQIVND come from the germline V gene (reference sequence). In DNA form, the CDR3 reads TGTGCCAGTAGAACTGCTTCTGAAGTAGGCTACACCTTC. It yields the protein CASRTASEVGYTF.

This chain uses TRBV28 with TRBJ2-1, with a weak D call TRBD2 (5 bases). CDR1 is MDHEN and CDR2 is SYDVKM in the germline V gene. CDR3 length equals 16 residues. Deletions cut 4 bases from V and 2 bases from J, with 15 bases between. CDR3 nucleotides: TGTGCCAGCAGTTCCTTCTGGACTGATACCTACAATGAGCAGTTCTTC. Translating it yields CASSSFWTDTYNEQFF. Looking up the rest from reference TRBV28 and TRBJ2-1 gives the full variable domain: DVKVTQSSRYLVKRTGEKVFLECVQDMDHENMFWYRQDPGLGLRLIYFSYDVKMKEKGDIPEGYSVSREKKERFSLILESASTNQTSMYLCASSSFWTDTYNEQFFGPGTRLTVL.

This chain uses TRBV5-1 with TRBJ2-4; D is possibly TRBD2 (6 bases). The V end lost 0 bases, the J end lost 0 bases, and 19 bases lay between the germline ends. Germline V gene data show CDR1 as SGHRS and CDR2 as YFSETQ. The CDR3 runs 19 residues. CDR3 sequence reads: CASSLEASGLVLAKNIQYF. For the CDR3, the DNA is TGCGCCAGCAGCTTGGAGGCGTCGGGACTCGTTCTAGCCAAAAACATTCAGTACTTC.

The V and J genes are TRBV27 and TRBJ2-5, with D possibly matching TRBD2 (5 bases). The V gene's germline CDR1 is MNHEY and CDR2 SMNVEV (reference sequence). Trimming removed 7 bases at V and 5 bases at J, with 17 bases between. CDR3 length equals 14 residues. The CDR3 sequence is CASKRGPGMETQYF. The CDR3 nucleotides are TGTGCCAGCAAGAGAGGGCCGGGAATGGAGACCCAGTACTTC.

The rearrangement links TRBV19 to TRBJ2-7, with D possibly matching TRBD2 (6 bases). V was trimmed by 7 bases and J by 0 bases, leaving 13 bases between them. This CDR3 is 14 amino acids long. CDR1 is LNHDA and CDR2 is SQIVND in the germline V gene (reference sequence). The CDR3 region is CASKESGLSYEQYF. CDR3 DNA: TGTGCCAGTAAGGAGAGCGGGCTCTCCTACGAGCAGTACTTC.

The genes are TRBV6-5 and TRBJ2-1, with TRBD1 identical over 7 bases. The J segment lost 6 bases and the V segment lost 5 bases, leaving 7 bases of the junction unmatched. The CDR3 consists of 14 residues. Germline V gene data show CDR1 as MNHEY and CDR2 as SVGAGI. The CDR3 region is CASSMGQIFNEQFF. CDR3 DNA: TGTGCCAGCAGTATGGGACAGATATTCAATGAGCAGTTCTTC.

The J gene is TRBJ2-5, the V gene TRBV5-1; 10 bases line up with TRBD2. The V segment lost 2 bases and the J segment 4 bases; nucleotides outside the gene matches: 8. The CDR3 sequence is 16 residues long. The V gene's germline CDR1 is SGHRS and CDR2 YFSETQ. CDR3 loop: CASSFELAGPGETQYF. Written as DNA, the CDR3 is TGCGCCAGCAGCTTCGAACTAGCGGGGCCGGGAGAGACCCAGTACTTC.

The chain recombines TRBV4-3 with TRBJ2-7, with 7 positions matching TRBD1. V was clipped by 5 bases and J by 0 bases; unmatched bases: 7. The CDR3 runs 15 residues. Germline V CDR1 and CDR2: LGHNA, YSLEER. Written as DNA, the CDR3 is TGCGCCAGCAGCTCCGCCCGGACAGGCTCCTACGAGCAGTACTTC. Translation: CASSSARTGSYEQYF.

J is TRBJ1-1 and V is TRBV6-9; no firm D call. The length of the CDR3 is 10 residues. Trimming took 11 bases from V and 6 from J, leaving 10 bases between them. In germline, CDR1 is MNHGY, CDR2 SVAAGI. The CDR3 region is CADSWAEAFF. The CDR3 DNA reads TGTGCCGACTCGTGGGCTGAAGCTTTCTTT.

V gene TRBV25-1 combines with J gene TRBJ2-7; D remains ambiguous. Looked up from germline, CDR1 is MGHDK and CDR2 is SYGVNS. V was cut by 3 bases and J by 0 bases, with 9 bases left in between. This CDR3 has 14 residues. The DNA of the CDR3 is TGTGCCAGCAGTGATACGCTTAGCTCCTACGAGCAGTACTTC. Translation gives CASSDTLSSYEQYF.

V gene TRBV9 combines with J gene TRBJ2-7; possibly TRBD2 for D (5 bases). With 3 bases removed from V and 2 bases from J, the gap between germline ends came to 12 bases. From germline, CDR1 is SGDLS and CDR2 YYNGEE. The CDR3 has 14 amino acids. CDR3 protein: CASSGRGEPYEQYF. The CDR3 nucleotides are TGTGCCAGCAGCGGACGGGGAGAACCCTACGAGCAGTACTTC.